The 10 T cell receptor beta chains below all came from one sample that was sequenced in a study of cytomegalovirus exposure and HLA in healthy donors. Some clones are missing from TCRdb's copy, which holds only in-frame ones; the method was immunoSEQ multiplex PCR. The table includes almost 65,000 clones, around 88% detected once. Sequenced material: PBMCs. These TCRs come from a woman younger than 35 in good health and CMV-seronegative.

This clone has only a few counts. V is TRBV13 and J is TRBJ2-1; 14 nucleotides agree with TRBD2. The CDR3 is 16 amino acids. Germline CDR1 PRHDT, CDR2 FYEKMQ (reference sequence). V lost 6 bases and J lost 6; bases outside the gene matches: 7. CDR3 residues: CASRVETSGRANEQFF. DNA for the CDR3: TGTGCCAGCAGGGTAGAGACTAGCGGGAGGGCCAATGAGCAGTTCTTC. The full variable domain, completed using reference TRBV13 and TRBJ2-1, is AAGVIQSPRHLIKEKRETATLKCYPIPRHDTVYWYQQGPGQDPQFLISFYEKMQSDKGSIPDRFSAQQFSDYHSELNMSSLELGDSALYFCASRVETSGRANEQFFGPGTRLTVL.

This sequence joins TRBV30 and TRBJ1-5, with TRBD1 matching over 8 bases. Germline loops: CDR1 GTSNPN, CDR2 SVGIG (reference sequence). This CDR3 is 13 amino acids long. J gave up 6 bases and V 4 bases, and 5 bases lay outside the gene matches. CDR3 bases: TGTGCCTGGACCACAGGGGGAAGTCAGCCCCAGCATTTT. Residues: CAWTTGGSQPQHF.

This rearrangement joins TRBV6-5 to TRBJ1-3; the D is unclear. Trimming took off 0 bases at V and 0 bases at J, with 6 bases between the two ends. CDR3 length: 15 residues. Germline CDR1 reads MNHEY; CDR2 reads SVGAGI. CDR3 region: CASSYSESSGNTIYF. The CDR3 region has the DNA TGTGCCAGCAGTTACTCGGAGAGCTCTGGAAACACCATATATTTT.

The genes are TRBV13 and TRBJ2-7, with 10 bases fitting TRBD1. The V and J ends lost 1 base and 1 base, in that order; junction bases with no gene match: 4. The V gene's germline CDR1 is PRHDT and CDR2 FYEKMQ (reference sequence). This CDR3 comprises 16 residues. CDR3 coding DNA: TGTGCCAGCAGCTTAGTCGGGACAGGGGAATCCTACGAGCAGTACTTC. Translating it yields CASSLVGTGESYEQYF. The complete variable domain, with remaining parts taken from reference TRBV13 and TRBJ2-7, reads AAGVIQSPRHLIKEKRETATLKCYPIPRHDTVYWYQQGPGQDPQFLISFYEKMQSDKGSIPDRFSAQQFSDYHSELNMSSLELGDSALYFCASSLVGTGESYEQYFGPGTRLTVT.

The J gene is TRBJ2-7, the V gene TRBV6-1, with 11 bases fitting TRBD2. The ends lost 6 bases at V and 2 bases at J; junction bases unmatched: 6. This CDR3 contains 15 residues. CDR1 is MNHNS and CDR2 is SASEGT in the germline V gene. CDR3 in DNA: TGTGCCAGCAGGTCCGGGACTAGCGGTACCTACGAGCAGTACTTC. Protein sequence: CASRSGTSGTYEQYF.

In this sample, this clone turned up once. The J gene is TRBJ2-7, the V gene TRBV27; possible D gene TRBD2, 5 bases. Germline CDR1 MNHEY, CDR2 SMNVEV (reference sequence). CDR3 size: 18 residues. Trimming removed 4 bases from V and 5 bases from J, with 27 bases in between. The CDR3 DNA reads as TGTGCCAGCAGTTCACTGCAGAACATCTTTATGAGGGCCCACGAGCAGTACTTC. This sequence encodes CASSSLQNIFMRAHEQYF.

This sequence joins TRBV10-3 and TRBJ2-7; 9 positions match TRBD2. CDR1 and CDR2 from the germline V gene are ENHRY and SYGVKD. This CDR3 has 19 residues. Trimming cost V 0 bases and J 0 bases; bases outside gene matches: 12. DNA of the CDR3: TGTGCCATCAGTGAGTCAGCTAGCGGGAAACATCAACACTCCTACGAGCAGTACTTC. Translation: CAISESASGKHQHSYEQYF.

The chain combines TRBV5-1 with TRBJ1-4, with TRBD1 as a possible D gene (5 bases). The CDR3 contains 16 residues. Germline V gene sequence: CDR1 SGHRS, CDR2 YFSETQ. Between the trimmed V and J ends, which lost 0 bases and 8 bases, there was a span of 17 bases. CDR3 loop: CASSLAGHGLGEKLFF. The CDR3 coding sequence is TGCGCCAGCAGCTTGGCCGGACACGGGCTTGGCGAAAAACTGTTTTTT.

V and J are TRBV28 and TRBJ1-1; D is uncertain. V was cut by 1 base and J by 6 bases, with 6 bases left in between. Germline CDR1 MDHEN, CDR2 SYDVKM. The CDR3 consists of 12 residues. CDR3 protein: CASSLSRAEAFF. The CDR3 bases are TGTGCCAGCAGTTTATCCCGTGCTGAAGCTTTCTTT.

The CDR3 here is CASRAVSSGNTIYF. In DNA, the CDR3 is TGTGCCAGCAGGGCAGTCAGCTCTGGAAACACCATATATTTT. The chain joins TRBV6-1 to TRBJ1-3; the D is unclear. There are 14 residues in the CDR3. The V and J ends lost 6 bases and 0 bases respectively, with 9 bases between them. Per the germline V gene, CDR1 is MNHNS and CDR2 is SASEGT.